The rows below give T cell receptor beta chains drawn from one sample of a study of cytotoxic CD8 clonotypes in ibrutinib-treated CLL. The table came from immunoSEQ multiplex PCR; TCRdb's copy has only in-frame clones and leaves some out. The table shows tens of thousands of clones, with 86% occurring only once. Specimen: PBMCs, collected before ibrutinib treatment. These receptors originate from a human donor with chronic lymphocytic leukemia. Both conserved end residues are part of each CDR3. D genes are given only for firm matches. Clone size appears in some rows only: once, few, many, or a class for an expanded clone.

len: 13
d_gene: NA
v_gene: TRBV9
j_gene: TRBJ2-7
abundance: NA
CDR3aa: CASSGRIGYEQYF
CDR3nt: TGTGCCAGCAGCGGACGAATTGGGTACGAGCAGTACTTC

len: 15
d_gene: TRBD1
v_gene: TRBV28
j_gene: TRBJ1-2
abundance: NA
CDR3aa: CASSSTGQTNYGYTF
CDR3nt: TGTGCCAGCAGTTCAACGGGACAGACCAACTATGGCTACACCTTC

len: 14
d_gene: TRBD1
v_gene: TRBV5-5
j_gene: TRBJ2-7
abundance: NA
CDR3aa: CASSGGQGAYEQYF
CDR3nt: TGTGCCAGCAGCGGGGGACAGGGGGCCTACGAGCAGTACTTC

len: 12
d_gene: TRBD1
v_gene: TRBV6-5
j_gene: TRBJ1-2
abundance: NA
CDR3aa: CASFPRQGGSTF
CDR3nt: TGTGCCAGCTTTCCCAGACAGGGGGGTTCCACCTTC

len: 14
d_gene: NA
v_gene: TRBV7-9
j_gene: TRBJ2-1
abundance: NA
CDR3aa: CASSLIARQGEQFF
CDR3nt: TGTGCCAGCAGCTTGATCGCCCGGCAAGGTGAGCAGTTCTTC

len: 15
d_gene: NA
v_gene: TRBV9
j_gene: TRBJ2-5
abundance: NA
CDR3aa: CASSATGLSQETQYF
CDR3nt: TGTGCCAGCAGCGCGACGGGACTTTCTCAAGAGACCCAGTACTTC

len: 16
d_gene: NA
v_gene: TRBV5-4
j_gene: TRBJ2-1
abundance: NA
CDR3aa: CASSPFSRGSYNEQFF
CDR3nt: TGTGCCAGCAGCCCATTTAGCAGGGGTAGCTACAATGAGCAGTTCTTC

len: 15
d_gene: TRBD2
v_gene: TRBV9
j_gene: TRBJ2-7
abundance: NA
CDR3aa: CASSRTSGSSYEQYF
CDR3nt: TGTGCCAGCAGTCGGACTAGCGGGAGCTCCTACGAGCAGTACTTC

len: 15
d_gene: TRBD2
v_gene: TRBV28
j_gene: TRBJ2-7
abundance: NA
CDR3aa: CASSPAGTSGNEQYF
CDR3nt: TGTGCCAGCAGTCCTGCCGGGACTAGCGGGAACGAGCAGTACTTC

len: 15
d_gene: NA
v_gene: TRBV27
j_gene: TRBJ1-5
abundance: NA
CDR3aa: CASSYRPATNQPQHF
CDR3nt: TGTGCCAGCAGTTATAGGCCAGCTACGAATCAGCCCCAGCATTTT

len: 14
d_gene: NA
v_gene: TRBV5-1
j_gene: TRBJ2-7
abundance: once
CDR3aa: CASNEVGSSYEQYF
CDR3nt: TGCGCCAGCAACGAAGTGGGGTCTTCGTACGAGCAGTACTTC

len: 13
d_gene: NA
v_gene: TRBV2
j_gene: TRBJ2-7
abundance: NA
CDR3aa: CASNPGTSYEQYF
CDR3nt: TGTGCCAGCAACCCCGGGACTTCCTACGAGCAGTACTTC

len: 15
d_gene: TRBD1
v_gene: TRBV25-1
j_gene: TRBJ1-4
abundance: NA
CDR3aa: CASSELQGWNEKLFF
CDR3nt: TGTGCCAGCAGTGAATTACAGGGGTGGAATGAAAAACTGTTTTTT

len: 19
d_gene: NA
v_gene: TRBV14
j_gene: TRBJ2-1
abundance: NA
CDR3aa: CASSQDRGRGGDAYNEQFF
CDR3nt: TGTGCCAGCAGCCAAGACCGGGGCCGGGGAGGCGACGCCTACAATGAGCAGTTCTTC

len: 19
d_gene: TRBD1
v_gene: TRBV5-1
j_gene: TRBJ2-6
abundance: NA
CDR3aa: CASSHPGGTGSSGANVLTF
CDR3nt: TGCGCCAGCAGCCACCCGGGTGGGACAGGCAGCTCTGGGGCCAACGTCCTGACTTTC

len: 12
d_gene: TRBD1
v_gene: TRBV2
j_gene: TRBJ2-5
abundance: NA
CDR3aa: CANRGRGETQYF
CDR3nt: TGTGCCAACAGGGGGCGCGGGGAGACCCAGTACTTC

len: 17
d_gene: NA
v_gene: TRBV28
j_gene: TRBJ2-5
abundance: NA
CDR3aa: CATEDDGGSGPSGTQYF
CDR3nt: TGTGCCACCGAGGATGATGGAGGTAGCGGCCCCTCAGGGACCCAGTACTTC

len: 16
d_gene: TRBD2
v_gene: TRBV5-1
j_gene: TRBJ2-1
abundance: NA
CDR3aa: CASSRGTSGAYNEQFF
CDR3nt: TGCGCCAGCAGCCGAGGGACTAGCGGAGCCTACAATGAGCAGTTCTTC

len: 13
d_gene: TRBD1
v_gene: TRBV6-5
j_gene: TRBJ1-1
abundance: NA
CDR3aa: CASRNGQGTEAFF
CDR3nt: TGTGCCAGCAGGAACGGACAGGGCACTGAAGCTTTCTTT

len: 14
d_gene: TRBD2
v_gene: TRBV6-5
j_gene: TRBJ2-7
abundance: NA
CDR3aa: CATSGTSGMNEQYF
CDR3nt: TGTGCCACTTCAGGGACTAGCGGGATGAACGAGCAGTACTTC

len: 14
d_gene: NA
v_gene: TRBV6-6
j_gene: TRBJ1-1
abundance: once
CDR3aa: CASSPRGHNTEAFF
CDR3nt: TGTGCCAGCAGTCCGAGGGGACACAACACTGAAGCTTTCTTT

len: 14
d_gene: NA
v_gene: TRBV27
j_gene: TRBJ2-7
abundance: NA
CDR3aa: CASSSVGFPYEQYF
CDR3nt: TGTGCCAGCAGTTCCGTTGGATTTCCTTACGAGCAGTACTTC

len: 15
d_gene: TRBD1
v_gene: TRBV5-1
j_gene: TRBJ1-1
abundance: once
CDR3aa: CASDTRTGTYTEAFF
CDR3nt: TGCGCCAGCGATACTAGGACAGGGACCTACACTGAAGCTTTCTTT

len: 15
d_gene: TRBD1
v_gene: TRBV27
j_gene: TRBJ2-7
abundance: NA
CDR3aa: CASSLQGAVSYEQYF
CDR3nt: TGTGCCAGCAGTTTGCAGGGGGCTGTGTCTTACGAGCAGTACTTC

len: 11
d_gene: NA
v_gene: TRBV4-2
j_gene: TRBJ1-1
abundance: NA
CDR3aa: CASSQNTEAFF
CDR3nt: TGTGCCAGCAGCCAAAACACTGAAGCTTTCTTT

len: 15
d_gene: NA
v_gene: TRBV6-5
j_gene: TRBJ2-3
abundance: few
CDR3aa: CASTNSRSGVNTQYF
CDR3nt: TGTGCCAGCACAAATTCCCGGTCGGGGGTCAATACGCAGTATTTT

len: 15
d_gene: NA
v_gene: TRBV19
j_gene: TRBJ1-3
abundance: NA
CDR3aa: CASSQLQGRGYTIYF
CDR3nt: TGTGCCAGTAGCCAATTACAGGGTAGGGGGTACACCATATATTTT

len: 14
d_gene: TRBD1
v_gene: TRBV7-2
j_gene: TRBJ2-7
abundance: NA
CDR3aa: CASSPGGTGSEQYF
CDR3nt: TGTGCCAGCAGCCCCGGAGGGACAGGGTCCGAGCAGTACTTC

len: 18
d_gene: NA
v_gene: TRBV7-6
j_gene: TRBJ2-2
abundance: NA
CDR3aa: CASSLVQMGQGFTGELFF
CDR3nt: TGTGCCAGCAGCTTAGTTCAGATGGGGCAGGGTTTTACCGGGGAGCTGTTTTTT

len: 15
d_gene: TRBD1
v_gene: TRBV7-9
j_gene: TRBJ1-2
abundance: NA
CDR3aa: CASSPRDSVNYGYTF
CDR3nt: TGTGCCAGCAGCCCCCGGGACAGTGTGAACTATGGCTACACCTTC

len: 15
d_gene: NA
v_gene: TRBV12-5
j_gene: TRBJ2-7
abundance: once
CDR3aa: CASGLGGDSLYEQYF
CDR3nt: TGTGCTAGTGGTTTGGGGGGGGACAGCCTATACGAGCAGTACTTC

len: 13
d_gene: NA
v_gene: TRBV7-9
j_gene: TRBJ2-5
abundance: NA
CDR3aa: CASSSGPRETQYF
CDR3nt: TGTGCCAGCAGCTCAGGCCCCCGAGAGACCCAGTACTTC

len: 13
d_gene: NA
v_gene: TRBV28
j_gene: TRBJ2-7
abundance: NA
CDR3aa: CASSPGATYEQYF
CDR3nt: TGTGCCAGCAGCCCAGGGGCAACCTACGAGCAGTACTTC

len: 14
d_gene: NA
v_gene: TRBV25-1
j_gene: TRBJ1-1
abundance: NA
CDR3aa: CASTPSGGYTEAFF
CDR3nt: TGTGCCAGCACTCCAAGCGGGGGGTACACTGAAGCTTTCTTT

len: 18
d_gene: NA
v_gene: TRBV5-1
j_gene: TRBJ1-4
abundance: NA
CDR3aa: CASSLLGQGVATNEKLFF
CDR3nt: TGCGCCAGCAGCTTGCTCGGGCAGGGCGTCGCAACTAATGAAAAACTGTTTTTT

len: 16
d_gene: TRBD2
v_gene: TRBV19
j_gene: TRBJ2-3
abundance: once
CDR3aa: CASTRGTSGSADTQYF
CDR3nt: TGTGCCAGTACCCGTGGGACTAGCGGGAGTGCAGATACGCAGTATTTT

len: 16
d_gene: NA
v_gene: TRBV12-2
j_gene: TRBJ1-2
abundance: NA
CDR3aa: CASRLAPITGDYGYTF
CDR3nt: TGTGCAAGTCGCTTAGCGCCGATTACAGGGGACTATGGCTACACCTTC

len: 14
d_gene: TRBD1
v_gene: TRBV19
j_gene: TRBJ2-7
abundance: NA
CDR3aa: CASRKTGTGYEQYF
CDR3nt: TGTGCCAGTAGAAAAACCGGGACAGGTTACGAGCAGTACTTC

len: 15
d_gene: NA
v_gene: TRBV7-2
j_gene: TRBJ1-4
abundance: NA
CDR3aa: CASSLVLGRGEKLFF
CDR3nt: TGTGCCAGCAGCTTAGTGTTGGGCCGTGGTGAAAAACTGTTTTTT

len: 14
d_gene: NA
v_gene: TRBV19
j_gene: TRBJ1-5
abundance: NA
CDR3aa: CASSPGQINQPQHF
CDR3nt: TGTGCCAGTAGTCCAGGACAGATAAATCAGCCCCAGCATTTT

len: 18
d_gene: TRBD2
v_gene: TRBV5-1
j_gene: TRBJ2-5
abundance: NA
CDR3aa: CASSPGLAGVDGPETQYF
CDR3nt: TGCGCCAGCAGCCCCGGACTAGCGGGAGTTGACGGACCAGAGACCCAGTACTTC

len: 13
d_gene: NA
v_gene: TRBV18
j_gene: TRBJ2-7
abundance: NA
CDR3aa: CASSPPTTYEQYF
CDR3nt: TGTGCCAGCTCACCCCCAACGACCTACGAGCAGTACTTC

len: 17
d_gene: NA
v_gene: TRBV10-3
j_gene: TRBJ1-5
abundance: NA
CDR3aa: CAISESTISVSNQPQHF
CDR3nt: TGTGCCATCAGTGAGTCGACAATCTCAGTAAGCAATCAGCCCCAGCATTTT

len: 13
d_gene: NA
v_gene: TRBV10-3
j_gene: TRBJ2-5
abundance: NA
CDR3aa: CAISGGLAETQYF
CDR3nt: TGTGCCATCAGTGGGGGGCTAGCGGAGACCCAGTACTTC

len: 14
d_gene: NA
v_gene: TRBV7-9
j_gene: TRBJ1-3
abundance: once
CDR3aa: CASSLAGPGNTIYF
CDR3nt: TGTGCCAGCAGCTTAGCGGGCCCTGGAAACACCATATATTTT

len: 16
d_gene: NA
v_gene: TRBV7-9
j_gene: TRBJ2-1
abundance: NA
CDR3aa: CASSLGGSPFYNEQFF
CDR3nt: TGTGCCAGCAGCTTAGGTGGCAGCCCATTCTACAATGAGCAGTTCTTC

len: 14
d_gene: TRBD1
v_gene: TRBV27
j_gene: TRBJ1-2
abundance: NA
CDR3aa: CASSLAGQGTGYTF
CDR3nt: TGTGCCAGCAGTTTAGCGGGACAGGGAACTGGCTACACCTTC

len: 16
d_gene: TRBD1
v_gene: TRBV5-1
j_gene: TRBJ2-7
abundance: NA
CDR3aa: CASSLAPGTGVREQYF
CDR3nt: TGCGCCAGCAGCTTGGCCCCGGGGACAGGGGTTCGCGAGCAGTACTTC

len: 17
d_gene: TRBD2
v_gene: TRBV25-1
j_gene: TRBJ2-1
abundance: NA
CDR3aa: CASSDYSGPLLYNEQFF
CDR3nt: TGTGCCAGCAGTGACTATAGCGGGCCTCTTCTCTACAATGAGCAGTTCTTC

len: 15
d_gene: TRBD1
v_gene: TRBV7-8
j_gene: TRBJ1-2
abundance: NA
CDR3aa: CASSPAGQINYGYTF
CDR3nt: TGTGCCAGCAGCCCGGCGGGACAGATTAACTATGGCTACACCTTC

len: 14
d_gene: NA
v_gene: TRBV5-4
j_gene: TRBJ2-1
abundance: NA
CDR3aa: CASSNTRIGDEQFF
CDR3nt: TGTGCCAGCAGCAACACTAGGATCGGCGATGAGCAGTTCTTC

len: 11
d_gene: NA
v_gene: TRBV30
j_gene: TRBJ1-2
abundance: NA
CDR3aa: CAWGPRRGYTF
CDR3nt: TGTGCCTGGGGACCACGGCGCGGCTACACCTTC

len: 13
d_gene: NA
v_gene: TRBV7-6
j_gene: TRBJ2-3
abundance: few
CDR3aa: CASSYQKVDTQYF
CDR3nt: TGTGCCAGCAGCTACCAAAAGGTCGATACGCAGTATTTT

len: 14
d_gene: NA
v_gene: TRBV7-9
j_gene: TRBJ1-4
abundance: few
CDR3aa: CAREGGKEDEKLFF
CDR3nt: TGTGCCAGAGAAGGAGGCAAAGAAGATGAAAAACTGTTTTTT

len: 17
d_gene: NA
v_gene: TRBV7-9
j_gene: TRBJ1-2
abundance: NA
CDR3aa: CASSFNPGLGTNYGYTF
CDR3nt: TGTGCCAGCAGTTTTAATCCGGGACTGGGAACTAACTATGGCTACACCTTC

len: 13
d_gene: TRBD1
v_gene: TRBV7-9
j_gene: TRBJ1-1
abundance: NA
CDR3aa: CASSGTAAPEAFF
CDR3nt: TGTGCCAGCAGTGGGACAGCGGCTCCTGAAGCTTTCTTT

len: 14
d_gene: NA
v_gene: TRBV7-2
j_gene: TRBJ2-7
abundance: NA
CDR3aa: CASSLGSITYEQYF
CDR3nt: TGTGCCAGCAGCTTAGGGTCCATAACCTACGAGCAGTACTTC

len: 15
d_gene: TRBD2
v_gene: TRBV7-3
j_gene: TRBJ2-7
abundance: NA
CDR3aa: CASSQTSGSQYEQYF
CDR3nt: TGTGCCAGCAGCCAGACTAGCGGGAGTCAGTACGAGCAGTACTTC